This T cell receptor beta chain was observed in a study of a mutant IDH1 vaccine in newly diagnosed glioma. Regarding the study as a whole: Most patients, 85% to 95%, showed vaccine-induced immune responses.

Comments on this clone: Its antigen is still unknown.

Data came from immunoSEQ multiplex PCR; TCRdb stores just in-frame clones and leaves some out. Of approximately 52,000 clones in the sample, around 80% were seen once. Specified time point: baseline, week 1 (first vaccination visit). Described treatment: pre-vaccination baseline after standard-of-care therapy. Per germline, CDR1 SGDLS and CDR2 YYNGEE. The CDR3 totals 13 residues. Deletions cut 2 bases from V and 3 bases from J, with 8 bases between. The sequence derives from a woman aged 40 to 55 with glioma. The sequencing here drew on PBMCs, taken from a glioma patient treated with radiotherapy, temozolomide or both. The chain has TRBV9 and TRBJ2-5; perhaps TRBD1 as D (5 bases). CDR3 region: CASSVGHKETQYF. The DNA of the CDR3 is TGTGCCAGCAGCGTCGGACACAAAGAGACCCAGTACTTC.